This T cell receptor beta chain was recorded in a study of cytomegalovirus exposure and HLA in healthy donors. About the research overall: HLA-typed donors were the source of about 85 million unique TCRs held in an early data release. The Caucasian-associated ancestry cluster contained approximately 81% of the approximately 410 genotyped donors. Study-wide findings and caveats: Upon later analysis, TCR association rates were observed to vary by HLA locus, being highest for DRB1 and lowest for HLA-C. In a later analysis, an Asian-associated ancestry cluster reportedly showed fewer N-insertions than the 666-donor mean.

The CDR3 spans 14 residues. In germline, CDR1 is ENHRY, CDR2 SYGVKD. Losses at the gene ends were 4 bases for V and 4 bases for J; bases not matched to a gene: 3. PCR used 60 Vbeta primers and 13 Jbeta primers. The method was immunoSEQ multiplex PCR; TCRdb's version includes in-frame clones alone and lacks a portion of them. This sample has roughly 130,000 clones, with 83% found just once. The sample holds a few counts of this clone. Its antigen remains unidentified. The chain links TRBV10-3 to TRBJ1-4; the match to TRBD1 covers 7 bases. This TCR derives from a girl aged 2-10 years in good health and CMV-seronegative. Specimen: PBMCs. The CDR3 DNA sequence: TGTGCCATCAGTGCCGGGACAGATAATGAAAAACTGTTTTTT. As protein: CAISAGTDNEKLFF.